Shown below are 24 T cell receptor beta chains from a single sample sequenced in a study of CD8+ T cells in alopecia areata. As the sequencing template, cDNA was produced by extracting RNA and reverse transcribing it. The protocol was immunoSEQ multiplex PCR, while the TCRdb copy is restricted to in-frame clones and leaves out a portion. This sample has 120,000 to 150,000 clones, with 87% found just once. This sample comprised CD8+ T cells sorted from blood, obtained at week 0. The receptors were sampled from a human donor with alopecia areata.

The J gene is TRBJ2-7, the V gene TRBV5-4; 7 nucleotides align to TRBD1. Germline V gene data show CDR1 as SGHNT and CDR2 as YYREEE (reference sequence). The CDR3 runs 13 residues. J was trimmed by 9 bases and V by 5 bases; bases with no gene match: 11. CDR3 in amino acids: CASSRGHEFLQYF. The CDR3 DNA reads as TGTGCCAGCAGTAGGGGGCATGAATTTTTGCAGTACTTC.

This chain connects TRBV7-8 to TRBJ1-2, with D perhaps TRBD1 (5 bases). In germline, CDR1 is SGHVS, CDR2 FQNEAQ. V lost 1 base to trimming and J lost 5 bases, with 11 bases between them. The CDR3 has 14 residues. The CDR3 protein is CASSLGGGGYGYTF. CDR3 DNA: TGTGCCAGCAGCTTAGGTGGGGGAGGGTATGGCTACACCTTC.

V and J are TRBV5-1 and TRBJ2-5; D is possibly TRBD1 or TRBD2 (5 bases each). In germline, CDR1 is SGHRS, CDR2 YFSETQ. Deletions cut 5 bases from V and 2 bases from J, with 16 bases between. The CDR3 sequence is 15 residues long. DNA of the CDR3: TGCGCCAGCAGATCCACATCTGGGGGTCAAGAGACCCAGTACTTC. Amino acid sequence: CASRSTSGGQETQYF.

V is TRBV6-5 and J is TRBJ2-7; D gene unclear. Trimming left V 6 bases short and J 4 bases short, with 16 bases between. The CDR3 covers 14 residues. The germline CDR1 and CDR2 sequences are MNHEY and SVGAGI. The CDR3 sequence: CASSRGGSPYEQYF. CDR3 DNA sequence: TGTGCCAGCAGCCGAGGTGGGTCCCCGTACGAGCAGTACTTC.

Written as DNA, the CDR3 is TGTGCCAGTAGTATGGAGGGACAGGGTACCTACGAGCAGTACTTC. This translates into CASSMEGQGTYEQYF. The genes are TRBV19 and TRBJ2-7, with TRBD1 matching over 9 bases. Germline V gives CDR1 LNHDA, CDR2 SQIVND (reference sequence). V lost 3 bases, J lost 2 bases, and 5 bases stayed unmatched. The CDR3 consists of 15 residues.

The chain couples TRBV6-5 to TRBJ2-7, with D uncertain. The CDR3 sequence is 14 residues long. The V gene lost 4 bases and the J gene lost 8 bases, with 18 bases spanning the gap. Germline CDR1 is MNHEY and CDR2 is SVGAGI. The DNA of the CDR3 is TGTGCCAGCAGTTCTGTGGCACAGCCTATTCAGCAGTACTTC. Its protein is CASSSVAQPIQQYF.

The chain carries TRBV27 and TRBJ2-7; D perhaps matches TRBD1 (6 bases). This CDR3 is built from 14 residues. V gave up 3 bases and J gave up 5 bases, with 14 bases separating them. Germline CDR1 reads MNHEY; CDR2 reads SMNVEV (reference sequence). In DNA, the CDR3 is TGTGCCAGCAGTTTGTCAGGGGCATTCAACGAGCAGTACTTC. Protein: CASSLSGAFNEQYF.

V gene TRBV29-1 combines with J gene TRBJ1-2, with a possible D match to TRBD1 (5 bases). Trimming pared 4 bases from V and 4 bases from J, leaving 16 bases between. The V gene's germline CDR1 is SQVTM and CDR2 ANQGSEA. The CDR3 runs to 14 residues. The CDR3 bases are TGCAGCGTTGTAGTAGCCCAGAGGGGCTATGGCTACACCTTC. Its protein product is CSVVVAQRGYGYTF.

The chain links TRBV29-1 to TRBJ1-5, with 10 nucleotides matching TRBD1. Germline CDR1 SQVTM, CDR2 ANQGSEA. Germline trimming cut 6 bases from V and 6 bases from J; bases unmatched to any gene: 8. The CDR3 is 14 residues long. As DNA, the CDR3 is TGCAGCGTCGGTAATGGACAGGGGGTTCAGCCCCAGCATTTT. Its translation is CSVGNGQGVQPQHF.

The J gene is TRBJ2-2, the V gene TRBV7-2; D uncertain. The V end lost 2 bases, the J end lost 4 bases, and 5 bases lay between the germline ends. Looked up from germline, CDR1 is SGHTA and CDR2 is FQGNSA. CDR3 length equals 13 residues. This CDR3 reads CASSLTGTGELFF. The CDR3 nucleotides are TGTGCCAGCAGCTTAACGGGCACCGGGGAGCTGTTTTTT.

V and J are TRBV7-9 and TRBJ2-7; D might be TRBD1 (5 bases). V was cut by 4 bases and J by 3 bases, with 10 bases left in between. The CDR3 totals 13 residues. Germline V gene lookup returns CDR1 SEHNR and CDR2 FQNEAQ (reference sequence). CDR3 bases: TGTGCCAGCAGCTCGACAGAGAGCTACGAGCAGTACTTC. Protein product: CASSSTESYEQYF.

V usage is TRBV29-1 and J usage is TRBJ1-3, with 9 bases aligning to TRBD1. This CDR3 contains 14 residues. The V and J ends lost 5 bases and 6 bases, in that order; junction bases with no gene match: 8. Per the germline V gene, CDR1 is SQVTM and CDR2 is ANQGSEA. The CDR3: CSVSGQGAENTIYF. For the CDR3, the DNA is TGCAGCGTTTCGGGACAGGGAGCGGAAAACACCATATATTTT.

This chain links TRBV7-9 with TRBJ2-2; no clear D. Trimming pared 5 bases from V and 8 bases from J, leaving 12 bases between. CDR1 is SEHNR and CDR2 is FQNEAQ in the germline V gene (reference sequence). The CDR3 length is 13 residues. CDR3 sequence: CASSHPGAGELFF. Written as DNA, the CDR3 is TGTGCCAGCAGCCACCCCGGCGCTGGGGAGCTGTTTTTT.

The rearrangement uses TRBV5-4 and TRBJ2-7; the D is unclear. V was pared by 0 bases and J by 4 bases, with 8 bases between. The CDR3 is made up of 13 amino acids. The germline gives CDR1 SGHNT, CDR2 YYREEE (reference sequence). The CDR3 here is CASSLAGNYEQYF. In nucleotides, the CDR3 is TGTGCCAGCAGCTTGGCAGGAAATTACGAGCAGTACTTC. Drawing the rest from reference TRBV5-4 and TRBJ2-7, the complete variable domain is ETGVTQSPTHLIKTRGQQVTLRCSSQSGHNTVSWYQQALGQGPQFIFQYYREEENGRGNFPPRFSGLQFPNYSSELNVNALELDDSALYLCASSLAGNYEQYFGPGTRLTVT.

The rearrangement links TRBV27 to TRBJ2-7, with D possibly being TRBD2 (6 bases). V was trimmed by 1 base and J by 2 bases, leaving 9 bases between them. The germline V gene has CDR1 MNHEY and CDR2 SMNVEV (reference sequence). CDR3 length: 14 residues. The CDR3 spells CASSLLGEAYEQYF. The CDR3 DNA reads as TGTGCCAGCAGTTTATTGGGGGAGGCCTACGAGCAGTACTTC.

This CDR3 is CAISGNAYEQYF. The CDR3 coding sequence is TGTGCCATCAGTGGGAATGCCTACGAGCAGTACTTC. The chain recombines TRBV10-3 with TRBJ2-5; no definite D call. Judging by the DNA end, TRBJ2-7 fits better; the J call may be wrong. The CDR3 runs 12 residues. CDR1 and CDR2 (germline): ENHRY, SYGVKD.

The chain uses TRBV9 and TRBJ2-7; D is undetermined. The CDR3 extends over 14 amino acids. The V gene lost 2 bases and the J gene lost 7 bases, with 16 bases spanning the gap. Germline-derived CDR1 and CDR2 are SGDLS and YYNGEE. The chain's CDR3 is CASSVGSVFGEQYF. The CDR3, as DNA: TGTGCCAGCAGCGTTGGGTCTGTCTTTGGGGAGCAGTACTTC.

The chain carries TRBV23-1 and TRBJ1-2; tentative D call: TRBD1 (5 bases). TRBV23-1 is designated an ORF whose function remains uncertain. Trimming left V 4 bases short and J 7 bases short, with 16 bases between. The CDR3 loop spans 14 amino acids. The CDR3 region has the DNA TGCGCCAGCAGTCGGATGGACAACCGGGGTGGCTACACCTTC. Translated, it gives CASSRMDNRGGYTF.

V usage is TRBV6-1 and J usage is TRBJ1-1, with 9 bases fitting TRBD1. CDR1 is MNHNS, CDR2 SASEGT, per germline. With V trimmed by 0 bases and J by 11 bases, 16 bases remained unmatched. CDR3 length: 17 amino acids. CDR3 region: CASSEAFPGTGRGYAFF. CDR3 sequence (DNA): TGTGCCAGCAGTGAAGCGTTTCCCGGGACAGGGAGAGGGTATGCTTTCTTT.

J is TRBJ2-7 and V is TRBV29-1, with D maybe TRBD2 (7 bases). This CDR3 has 14 amino acids. V shed 6 bases and J shed 4 bases, with 19 bases lying between them. Germline values: CDR1 SQVTM, CDR2 ANQGSEA. The CDR3 DNA follows: TGCAGCGTCTGCGAGGGGGGGGTCTTTTACGAGCAGTACTTC. This translates into CSVCEGGVFYEQYF.

CDR3 loop: CASSRTGGEPQHF. The CDR3 DNA reads as TGTGCCAGCAGTCGAACAGGGGGCGAGCCCCAGCATTTT. This rearrangement joins TRBV27 to TRBJ1-5, with TRBD1 matching over 9 bases. The CDR3 loop spans 13 amino acids. Germline assignment: CDR1 MNHEY and CDR2 SMNVEV (reference sequence). V dropped 5 bases and J dropped 8; count of bases not matched to a gene: 4.

The CDR3 DNA reads TGTGCCAGCAGCCAAGATCCCCTGGAGCAGGGCTTTCGAGAGACCCAGTACTTC. This codes for CASSQDPLEQGFRETQYF. V is TRBV14 and J is TRBJ2-5, with a possible D match to TRBD1 (5 bases). Trimming pared 0 bases from V and 4 bases from J, leaving 21 bases between. Germline loops: CDR1 SGHDN, CDR2 FVKESK. CDR3 length: 18 amino acids. Based on the CDR3 plus reference TRBV14 and TRBJ2-5, the full variable domain is EAGVTQFPSHSVIEKGQTVTLRCDPISGHDNLYWYRRVMGKEIKFLLHFVKESKQDESGMPNNRFLAERTGGTYSTLKVQPAELEDSGVYFCASSQDPLEQGFRETQYFGPGTRLLVL.

The CDR3 DNA follows: TGCAGCGTTGGCCGGGACACGGGAAACAATGAGCAGTTCTTC. As protein: CSVGRDTGNNEQFF. The V gene is TRBV29-1, the J gene TRBJ2-1; maybe TRBD1 (6 bases). Germline V gene lookup returns CDR1 SQVTM and CDR2 ANQGSEA. This CDR3 has 14 residues. The V end lost 4 bases, the J end lost 5 bases, and 15 bases lay between the germline ends.

The chain uses TRBV29-1 and TRBJ2-7; D is uncertain. Trimming left V 5 bases short and J 6 bases short, with 14 bases between. The germline gives CDR1 SQVTM, CDR2 ANQGSEA. This CDR3 comprises 12 residues. The CDR3 region has the DNA TGCAGCGTTTGGGTGGAGCAGAGCGAGCAGTACTTC. As protein: CSVWVEQSEQYF.